This T cell receptor (beta chain) stems from a study of post-analysis software for immune sequencing data. Study findings and constraints: Comparison with controls showed significantly lower normalized Chao1 diversity in multiple sclerosis patients. With F measure, samples from one preparation batch clustered together strongly. About 5 TRBV segments (TRBV5-6, TRBV5-1 and TRBV20-1 among them) occurred more frequently in patients than in controls.

TCR beta libraries were prepared from cDNA with unique molecular identifiers. Starting from approximately 1 to 10 million T cells, the study yielded about 500,000 cDNA molecules. TCRdb redid the calling of the PCR reads with MiXCR, one entry per CDR3 protein. The data contain 750,000 to 900,000 distinct CDR3 sequences, approximately 44% of them seen just once; the ten biggest clones take up 4.9%. This CDR3 spans 14 amino acids. Per germline, CDR1 ENHRY and CDR2 SYGVKD. Trimming stripped 3 bases from V and 3 bases from J, with 9 bases between. Of note for this clonotype: Its specificity is not known.

The specimen sequenced was blood. The chain carries TRBV10-3 and TRBJ1-5; no clear D. This clonotype was sampled from a girl between 10 and 17 years old with multiple sclerosis. CDR3 amino acids: CAISERSDNQPQHF. In nucleotides, the CDR3 is TGTGCCATCAGTGAACGGTCGGACAATCAGCCCCAGCATTTT.